The clone carrying this TCR beta chain has only one observation. No antigen is known for it. The data originate from a study of T-cell memory formation after mild COVID-19. Looking at the study overall: TCR clusters were mostly confined to one donor each.

Findings and limits, study-wide: Mainly CM and EM harbored the contracting CD4+ clones; mainly EMRA harbored the CD8+ ones.

The CDR3 has 12 residues. Per germline, CDR1 LGHDT and CDR2 YNNKEL (reference sequence). V lost 5 bases to trimming and J lost 6 bases, with 9 bases between them. TCRdb fed the 5' RACE reads into MiXCR, producing one record per CDR3 protein. In the table there are about 130,000 distinct CDR3 sequences, 17% of which are singletons. Sample: PBMCs or a T cell subset sorted from them (not recorded which). The rearrangement joins TRBV3-1 to TRBJ2-3; D gene uncertain. The sequence was obtained from a young man who had mild COVID-19 (a few samples of this study predate the infection). Cell type and time point are not known. As DNA, the CDR3 is TGTGCCAGCAGCTGGCTATGGGATACGCAGTATTTT. Translation gives CASSWLWDTQYF.